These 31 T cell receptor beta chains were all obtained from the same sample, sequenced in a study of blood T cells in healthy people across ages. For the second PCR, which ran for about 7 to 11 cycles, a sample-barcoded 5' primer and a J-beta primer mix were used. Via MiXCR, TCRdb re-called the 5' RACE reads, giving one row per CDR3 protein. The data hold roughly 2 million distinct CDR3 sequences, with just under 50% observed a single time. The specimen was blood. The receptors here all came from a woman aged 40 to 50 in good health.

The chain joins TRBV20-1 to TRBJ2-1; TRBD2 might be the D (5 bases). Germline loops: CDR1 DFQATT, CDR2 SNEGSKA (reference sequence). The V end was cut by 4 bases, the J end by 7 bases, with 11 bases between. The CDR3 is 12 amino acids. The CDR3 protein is CSATRASNEQFF. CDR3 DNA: TGCAGTGCTACGAGGGCGAGTAATGAGCAGTTCTTC.

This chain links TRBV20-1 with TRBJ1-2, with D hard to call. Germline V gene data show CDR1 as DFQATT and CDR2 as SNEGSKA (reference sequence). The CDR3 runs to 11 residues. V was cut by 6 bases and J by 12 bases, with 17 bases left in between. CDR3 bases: TGCAGTGCCCCCGACGTGCAGAAAAACACCTTC. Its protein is CSAPDVQKNTF.

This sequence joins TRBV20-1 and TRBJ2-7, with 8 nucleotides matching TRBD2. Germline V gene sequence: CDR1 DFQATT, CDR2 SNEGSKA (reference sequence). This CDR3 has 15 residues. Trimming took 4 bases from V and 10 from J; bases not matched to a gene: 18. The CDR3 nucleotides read TGCAGTGCTACACAAGGGAGCGAACGGGGGGGGCCCCAGTACTTC. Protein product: CSATQGSERGGPQYF.

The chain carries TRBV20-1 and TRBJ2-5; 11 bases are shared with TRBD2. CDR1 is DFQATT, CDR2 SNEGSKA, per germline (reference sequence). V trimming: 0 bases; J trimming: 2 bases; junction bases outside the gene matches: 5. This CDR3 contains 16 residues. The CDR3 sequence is CSARDLLAGVQETQYF. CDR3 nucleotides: TGCAGTGCTAGAGATCTACTAGCGGGGGTACAAGAGACCCAGTACTTC.

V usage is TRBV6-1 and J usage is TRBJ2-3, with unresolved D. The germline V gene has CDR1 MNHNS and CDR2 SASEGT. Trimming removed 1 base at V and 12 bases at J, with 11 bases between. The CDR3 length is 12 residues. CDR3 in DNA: TGTGCCAGCAGTGAAGGGCCACGTCTACAGTATTTT. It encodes CASSEGPRLQYF.

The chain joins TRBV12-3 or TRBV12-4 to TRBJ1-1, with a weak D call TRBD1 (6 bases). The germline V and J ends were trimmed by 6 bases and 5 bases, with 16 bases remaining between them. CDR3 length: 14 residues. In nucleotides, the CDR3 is TGTGCCAGCAGCCTTGGGGGCATCAAGACTGAAGCTTTCTTT. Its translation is CASSLGGIKTEAFF.

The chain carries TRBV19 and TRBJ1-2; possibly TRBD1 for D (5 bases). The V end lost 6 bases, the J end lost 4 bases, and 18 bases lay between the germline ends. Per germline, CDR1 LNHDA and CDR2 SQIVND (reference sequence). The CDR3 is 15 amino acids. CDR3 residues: CASRDTRGSFYGYTF. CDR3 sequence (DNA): TGTGCCAGTAGGGATACACGGGGGTCCTTCTATGGCTACACCTTC.

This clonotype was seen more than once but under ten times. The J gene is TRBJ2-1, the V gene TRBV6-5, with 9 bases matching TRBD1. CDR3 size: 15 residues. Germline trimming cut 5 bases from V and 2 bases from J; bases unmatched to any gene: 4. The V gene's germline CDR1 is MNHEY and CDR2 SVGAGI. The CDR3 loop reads CASSEQGATYNEQFF. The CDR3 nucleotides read TGTGCCAGCAGTGAACAGGGGGCCACCTACAATGAGCAGTTCTTC.

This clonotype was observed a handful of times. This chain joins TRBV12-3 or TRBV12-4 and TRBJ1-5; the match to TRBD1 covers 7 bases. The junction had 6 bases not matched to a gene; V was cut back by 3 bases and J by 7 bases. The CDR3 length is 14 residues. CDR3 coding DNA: TGTGCCAGCAGTTTTACAGGGGAGGGACAGCCCCAGCATTTT. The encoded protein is CASSFTGEGQPQHF.

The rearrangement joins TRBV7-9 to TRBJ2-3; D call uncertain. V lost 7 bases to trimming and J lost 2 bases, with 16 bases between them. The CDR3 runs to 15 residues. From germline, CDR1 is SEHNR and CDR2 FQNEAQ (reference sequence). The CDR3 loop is CASNWLLGDTDTQYF. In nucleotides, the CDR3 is TGTGCCAGCAACTGGCTGTTGGGTGACACAGATACGCAGTATTTT.

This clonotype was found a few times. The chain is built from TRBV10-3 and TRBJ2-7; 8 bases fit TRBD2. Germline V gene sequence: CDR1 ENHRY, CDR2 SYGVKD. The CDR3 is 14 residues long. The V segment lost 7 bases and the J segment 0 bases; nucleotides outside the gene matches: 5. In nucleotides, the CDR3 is TGTGCCATCACGGCTAGCGGGCGCTCCTACGAGCAGTACTTC. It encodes CAITASGRSYEQYF.

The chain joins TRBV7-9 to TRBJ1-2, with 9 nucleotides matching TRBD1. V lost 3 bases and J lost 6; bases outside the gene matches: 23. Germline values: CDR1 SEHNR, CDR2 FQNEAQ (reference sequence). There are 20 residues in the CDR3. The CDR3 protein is CASSFMMIWDRAASHDGYTF. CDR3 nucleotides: TGTGCCAGCAGCTTCATGATGATATGGGACAGGGCTGCCTCTCATGATGGCTACACCTTC.

CDR3 loop: CASSLAPTGMGKTQYF. The CDR3, as DNA: TGCGCCAGCAGCTTGGCCCCCACAGGGATGGGAAAGACCCAGTACTTC. This sequence joins TRBV5-1 and TRBJ2-5; a weak D match, TRBD1 (6 bases). V was pared by 0 bases and J by 6 bases, with 18 bases between. This CDR3 comprises 16 residues. The germline CDR1 and CDR2 sequences are SGHRS and YFSETQ.

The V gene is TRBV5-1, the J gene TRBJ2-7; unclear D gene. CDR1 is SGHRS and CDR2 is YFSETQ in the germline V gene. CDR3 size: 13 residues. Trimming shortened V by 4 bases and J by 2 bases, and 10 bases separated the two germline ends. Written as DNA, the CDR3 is TGCGCCAGCAGCACGGAAGCTACCTACGAGCAGTACTTC. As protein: CASSTEATYEQYF.

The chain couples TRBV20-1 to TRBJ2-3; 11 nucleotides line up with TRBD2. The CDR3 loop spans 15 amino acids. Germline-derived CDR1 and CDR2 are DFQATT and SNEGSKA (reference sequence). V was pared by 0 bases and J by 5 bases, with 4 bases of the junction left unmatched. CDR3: CSARDLLAGGDTQYF. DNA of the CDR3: TGCAGTGCTAGAGATCTGCTAGCGGGGGGAGATACGCAGTATTTT.

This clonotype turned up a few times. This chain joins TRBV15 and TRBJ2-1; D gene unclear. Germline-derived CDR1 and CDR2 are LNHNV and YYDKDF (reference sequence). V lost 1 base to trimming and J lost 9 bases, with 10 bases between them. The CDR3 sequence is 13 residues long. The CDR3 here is CATSRALDGEQFF. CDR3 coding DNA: TGTGCCACCAGCAGAGCATTAGATGGTGAGCAGTTCTTC.

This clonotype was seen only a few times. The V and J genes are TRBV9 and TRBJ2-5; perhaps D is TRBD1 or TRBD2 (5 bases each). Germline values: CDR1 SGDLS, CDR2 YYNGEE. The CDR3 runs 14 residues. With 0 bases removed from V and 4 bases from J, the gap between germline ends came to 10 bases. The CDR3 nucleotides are TGTGCCAGCAGCGTAGATGGGGGAACAGAGACCCAGTACTTC. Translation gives CASSVDGGTETQYF.

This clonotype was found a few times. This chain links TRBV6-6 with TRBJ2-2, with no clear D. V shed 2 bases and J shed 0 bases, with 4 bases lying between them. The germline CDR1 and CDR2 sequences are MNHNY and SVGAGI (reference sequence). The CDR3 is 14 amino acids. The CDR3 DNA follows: TGTGCCAGCAGTTACATGCCGAACACCGGGGAGCTGTTTTTT. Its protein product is CASSYMPNTGELFF.

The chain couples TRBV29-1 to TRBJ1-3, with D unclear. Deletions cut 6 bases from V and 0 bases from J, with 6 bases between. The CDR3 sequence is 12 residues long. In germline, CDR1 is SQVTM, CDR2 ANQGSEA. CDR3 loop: CSVEISGNTIYF. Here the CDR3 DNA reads TGCAGCGTAGAGATCTCTGGAAACACCATATATTTT. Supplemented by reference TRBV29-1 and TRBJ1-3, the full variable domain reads SAVISQKPSRDICQRGTSLTIQCQVDSQVTMMFWYRQQPGQSLTLIATANQGSEATYESGFVIDKFPISRPNLTFSTLTVSNMSPEDSSIYLCSVEISGNTIYFGEGSWLTVV.

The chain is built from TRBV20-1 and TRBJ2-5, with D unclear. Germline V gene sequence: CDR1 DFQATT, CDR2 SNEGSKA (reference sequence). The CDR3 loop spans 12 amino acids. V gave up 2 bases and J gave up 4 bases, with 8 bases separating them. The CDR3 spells CSARHTLETQYF. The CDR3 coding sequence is TGCAGTGCTAGACATACCCTAGAGACCCAGTACTTC.

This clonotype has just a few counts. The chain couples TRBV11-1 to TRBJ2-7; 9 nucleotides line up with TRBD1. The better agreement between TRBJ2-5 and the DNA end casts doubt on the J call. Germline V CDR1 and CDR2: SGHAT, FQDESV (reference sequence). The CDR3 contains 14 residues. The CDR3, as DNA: TGTGCCAGCAGCCACCGGACAGGGGACGAGACCCAGTACTTC. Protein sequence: CASSHRTGDETQYF.

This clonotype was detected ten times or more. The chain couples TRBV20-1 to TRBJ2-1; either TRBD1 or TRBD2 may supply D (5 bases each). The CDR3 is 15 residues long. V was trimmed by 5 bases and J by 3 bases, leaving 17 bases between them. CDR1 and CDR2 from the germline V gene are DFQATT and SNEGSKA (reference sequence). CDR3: CSAPRAGFDYNEQFF. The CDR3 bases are TGCAGTGCTCCCAGGGCGGGCTTTGACTACAATGAGCAGTTCTTC.

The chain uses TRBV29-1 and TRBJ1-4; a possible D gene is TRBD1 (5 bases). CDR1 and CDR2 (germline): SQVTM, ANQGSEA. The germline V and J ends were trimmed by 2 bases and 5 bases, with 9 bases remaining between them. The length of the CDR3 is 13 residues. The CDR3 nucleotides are TGCAGCGTTGAAATTAACAGGAATGAAAAACTGTTTTTT. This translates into CSVEINRNEKLFF.

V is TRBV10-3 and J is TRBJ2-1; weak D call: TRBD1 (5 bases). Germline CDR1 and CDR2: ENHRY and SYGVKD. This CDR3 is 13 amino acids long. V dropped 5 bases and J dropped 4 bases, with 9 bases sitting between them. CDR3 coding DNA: TGTGCCATCAGTTATCAGGGTTACAATGAGCAGTTCTTC. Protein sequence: CAISYQGYNEQFF.

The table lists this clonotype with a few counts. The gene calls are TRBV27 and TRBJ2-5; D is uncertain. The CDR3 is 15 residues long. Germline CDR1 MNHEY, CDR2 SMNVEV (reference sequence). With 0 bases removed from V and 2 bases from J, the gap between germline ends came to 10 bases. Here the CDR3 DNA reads TGTGCCAGCAGTTTATCGAAAGGACCTCAAGAGACCCAGTACTTC. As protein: CASSLSKGPQETQYF.

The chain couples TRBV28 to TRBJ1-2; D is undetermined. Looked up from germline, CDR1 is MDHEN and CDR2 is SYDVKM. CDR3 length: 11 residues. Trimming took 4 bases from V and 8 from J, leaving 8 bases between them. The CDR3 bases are TGTGCCAGCAGTTGGTGGGGAGGCTACACCTTC. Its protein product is CASSWWGGYTF.

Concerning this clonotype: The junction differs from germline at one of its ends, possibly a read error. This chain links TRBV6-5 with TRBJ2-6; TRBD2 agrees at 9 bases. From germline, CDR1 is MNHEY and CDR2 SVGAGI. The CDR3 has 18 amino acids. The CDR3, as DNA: TGTGCCAGCAGTTACTCAGGAGCGGGGGGCTCTGGGGCCAATGTCCTGACTTTC. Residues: CASSYSGAGGSGANVLTF.

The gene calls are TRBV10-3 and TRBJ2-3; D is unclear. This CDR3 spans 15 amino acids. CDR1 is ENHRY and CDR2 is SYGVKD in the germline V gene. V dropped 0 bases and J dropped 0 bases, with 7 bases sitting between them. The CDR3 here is CAISESDSSTDTQYF. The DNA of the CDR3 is TGTGCCATCAGTGAGTCCGACTCTAGCACAGATACGCAGTATTTT.

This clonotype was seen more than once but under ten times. The CDR3, as DNA: TGTGCCAGCACCACCGAAGGGGTGGCTTTCTTT. This codes for CASTTEGVAFF. The chain uses TRBV3-1 and TRBJ1-1; perhaps TRBD1 as D (5 bases). The CDR3 is 11 amino acids. In germline, CDR1 is LGHDT, CDR2 YNNKEL (reference sequence). Trimming cost V 7 bases and J 11 bases, with 14 bases left between them.

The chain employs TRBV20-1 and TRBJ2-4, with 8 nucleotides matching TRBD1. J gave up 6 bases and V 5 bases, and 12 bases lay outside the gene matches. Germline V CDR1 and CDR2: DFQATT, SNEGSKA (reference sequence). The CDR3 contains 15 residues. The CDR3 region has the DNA TGCAGTGCTCAGTCCCTGGACAGGGTCCCAAACATTCAGTACTTC. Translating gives CSAQSLDRVPNIQYF.

The CDR3 nucleotides are TGTGCCACCAGCGACCCGGGTCTTGGGCGCACAGATACGCAGTATTTT. This gives the protein CATSDPGLGRTDTQYF. This chain joins TRBV15 and TRBJ2-3, with D unresolved. V gave up 5 bases and J gave up 1 base, with 16 bases separating them. CDR1 is LNHNV, CDR2 YYDKDF, per germline (reference sequence). CDR3 size: 16 residues.